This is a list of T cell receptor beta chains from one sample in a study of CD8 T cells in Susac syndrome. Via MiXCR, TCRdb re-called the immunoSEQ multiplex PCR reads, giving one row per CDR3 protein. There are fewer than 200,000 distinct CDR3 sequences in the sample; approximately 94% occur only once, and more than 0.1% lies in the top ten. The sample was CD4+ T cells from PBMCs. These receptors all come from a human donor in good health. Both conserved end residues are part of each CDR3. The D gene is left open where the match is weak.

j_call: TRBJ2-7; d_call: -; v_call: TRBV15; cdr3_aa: CATSRDWASEYEQYF; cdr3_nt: TGTGCCACCAGCAGAGATTGGGCTAGCGAGTACGAGCAGTACTTC
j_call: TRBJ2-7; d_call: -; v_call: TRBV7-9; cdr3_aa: CASSLGVQGERRYEQYF; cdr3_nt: TGTGCCAGCAGCTTAGGGGTGCAGGGAGAGAGGAGATACGAGCAGTACTTC
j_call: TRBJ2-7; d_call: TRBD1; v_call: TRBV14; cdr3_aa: CASSTTGAYEQYF; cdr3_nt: TGTGCCAGCAGCACGACAGGGGCCTACGAGCAGTACTTC
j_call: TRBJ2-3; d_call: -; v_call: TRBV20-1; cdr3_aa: CSRSRDHTQYF; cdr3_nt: TGCAGCCGATCGAGAGATCATACGCAGTATTTT
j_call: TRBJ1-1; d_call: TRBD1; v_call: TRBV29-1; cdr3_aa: CSVRQGTVNTEAFF; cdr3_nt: TGCAGCGTTCGACAGGGTACGGTAAACACTGAAGCTTTCTTT
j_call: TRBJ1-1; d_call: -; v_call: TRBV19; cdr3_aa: CASRPRSLKTSDEAFF; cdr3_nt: TGTGCCAGTAGACCCAGGAGCCTCAAGACCTCCGATGAAGCTTTCTTT
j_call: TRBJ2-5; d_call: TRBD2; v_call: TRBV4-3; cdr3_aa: CASSPSGSRQETQYF; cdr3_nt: TGCGCCAGCAGCCCGAGCGGGAGTCGCCAAGAGACCCAGTACTTC
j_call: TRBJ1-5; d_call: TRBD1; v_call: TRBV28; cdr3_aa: CASSLTGTGIQPQHF; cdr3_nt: TGTGCCAGCAGTCTTACCGGGACAGGGATCCAGCCCCAGCATTTT
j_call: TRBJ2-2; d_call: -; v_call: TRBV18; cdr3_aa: CASSPRGNANTGELFF; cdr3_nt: TGTGCCAGCTCACCAAGGGGAAACGCGAACACCGGGGAGCTGTTTTTT
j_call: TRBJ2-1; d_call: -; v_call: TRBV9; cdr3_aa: CASSPTLNEQFF; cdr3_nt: TGTGCCAGCAGCCCGACCCTCAATGAGCAGTTCTTC
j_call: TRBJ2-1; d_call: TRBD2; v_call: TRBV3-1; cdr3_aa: CASSPSTSGNEQFF; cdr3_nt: TGTGCCAGCAGCCCATCGACTAGCGGCAATGAGCAGTTCTTC
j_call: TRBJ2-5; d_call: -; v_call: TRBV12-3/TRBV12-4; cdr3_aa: CASSLRGTETQYF; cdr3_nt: TGTGCCAGCAGTTTGCGGGGCACAGAGACCCAGTACTTC
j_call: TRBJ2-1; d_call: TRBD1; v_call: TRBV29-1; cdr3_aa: CSVSGTVFPYNEQFF; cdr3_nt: TGCAGCGTTTCCGGGACAGTCTTCCCCTACAATGAGCAGTTCTTC
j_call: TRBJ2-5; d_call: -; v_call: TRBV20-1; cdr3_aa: CSVSDRETQYF; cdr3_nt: TGCAGTGTTTCGGACAGAGAGACCCAGTACTTC
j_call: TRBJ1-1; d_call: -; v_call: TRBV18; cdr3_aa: CASSPGGAPNTEAFF; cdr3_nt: TGTGCCAGCTCACCAGGAGGGGCTCCGAACACTGAAGCTTTCTTT
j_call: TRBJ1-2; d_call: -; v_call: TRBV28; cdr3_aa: CASSAAGPPLFGYTF; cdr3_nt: TGTGCCAGCAGCGCCGCCGGGCCTCCCTTGTTTGGCTACACCTTC
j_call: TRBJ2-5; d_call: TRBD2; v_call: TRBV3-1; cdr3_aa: CASSQATSGSRETQYF; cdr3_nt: TGTGCCAGCAGCCAAGCGACTAGCGGATCACGAGAGACCCAGTACTTC
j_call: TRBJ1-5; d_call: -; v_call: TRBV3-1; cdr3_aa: CASSQDGANNQPQHF; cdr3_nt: TGTGCCAGCAGCCAAGATGGGGCCAACAATCAGCCCCAGCATTTT
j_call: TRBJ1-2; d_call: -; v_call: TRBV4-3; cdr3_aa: CASSQDWQYRYGYTF; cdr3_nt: TGCGCCAGCAGCCAAGATTGGCAGTATCGCTATGGCTACACCTTC
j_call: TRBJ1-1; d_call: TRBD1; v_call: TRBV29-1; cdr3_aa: CSVRTGTEAFF; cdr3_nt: TGCAGCGTTCGGACAGGCACTGAAGCTTTCTTT
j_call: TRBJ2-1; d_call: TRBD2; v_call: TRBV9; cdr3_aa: CASSVSGTSGKSEQFF; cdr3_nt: TGTGCCAGCAGCGTGTCCGGGACTAGCGGGAAGAGTGAGCAGTTCTTC
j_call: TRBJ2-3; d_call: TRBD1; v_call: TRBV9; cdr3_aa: CASSFRQGGTDTQYF; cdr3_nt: TGTGCCAGCAGCTTTCGACAGGGAGGCACAGATACGCAGTATTTT
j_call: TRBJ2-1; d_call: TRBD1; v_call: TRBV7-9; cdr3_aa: CASSYGQGGNEQFF; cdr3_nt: TGTGCCAGCAGCTACGGACAGGGGGGCAATGAGCAGTTCTTC